This TCR beta chain originates from a study of cytomegalovirus exposure and HLA in healthy donors. The study ran its PCR with 60 Vbeta and 13 Jbeta primers. The repertoire was sequenced with immunoSEQ multiplex PCR; TCRdb's copy has only in-frame clones and lacks some. This sample yields approximately 150,000 clones, of which roughly 81% are seen a single time; more than 4% belongs to the top ten. The V gene's germline CDR1 is LNHDA and CDR2 SQIVND (reference sequence). CDR3 length equals 15 residues. V dropped 5 bases and J dropped 2 bases, with 15 bases sitting between them. The chain couples TRBV19 to TRBJ1-2; unclear D gene. This sequence was found in a girl under 18 in good health and CMV-seropositive. Material for sequencing was PBMCs. In nucleotides, the CDR3 is TGTGCCAGTAGTTGGCTGCAGTTACCAAACTATGGCTACACCTTC. Translating it yields CASSWLQLPNYGYTF.